These 15 T cell receptor beta chains share one sample of origin, sequenced in a study of cytomegalovirus exposure and HLA in healthy donors. The PCR used 60 Vbeta and 13 Jbeta primers. Assay used: immunoSEQ multiplex PCR; TCRdb lists only in-frame clones, some missing. In the table there are approximately 200,000 clones, roughly four fifths of which are singletons. Input material: PBMCs. These receptors came from a man aged 30 to 45 in good health and CMV-seronegative.

The chain uses TRBV27 and TRBJ2-7; possible D gene TRBD2, 5 bases. The CDR3 consists of 15 residues. Per the germline V gene, CDR1 is MNHEY and CDR2 is SMNVEV (reference sequence). Trimming took off 6 bases at V and 0 bases at J, with 15 bases between the two ends. DNA for the CDR3: TGTGCCAGCAGGGGAGTGACGGGAAGCTCCTACGAGCAGTACTTC. This gives the protein CASRGVTGSSYEQYF.

The chain joins TRBV7-9 to TRBJ1-4; TRBD1 might be the D (6 bases). In germline, CDR1 is SEHNR, CDR2 FQNEAQ (reference sequence). CDR3 size: 16 residues. Trimming pared 6 bases from V and 8 bases from J, leaving 22 bases between. CDR3 sequence: CASSTNRGALIEKLFF. Here the CDR3 DNA reads TGTGCCAGCAGTACAAATCGGGGGGCCTTAATCGAAAAACTGTTTTTT.

The chain employs TRBV6-6 and TRBJ2-7; 7 nucleotides line up with TRBD1. The J segment lost 2 bases and the V segment lost 6 bases, leaving 10 bases of the junction unmatched. Germline values: CDR1 MNHNY, CDR2 SVGAGI (reference sequence). This CDR3 contains 15 residues. DNA of the CDR3: TGTGCCAGCAGCGAAGGACAGGTCAAGGCCTACGAGCAGTACTTC. Encoded protein: CASSEGQVKAYEQYF.

This chain joins TRBV5-8 and TRBJ1-1; 7 positions agree with TRBD1. Unmatched junction bases numbered 8, after V lost 4 bases and J lost 8 bases. The CDR3 length is 13 residues. In germline, CDR1 is SGHTS, CDR2 YDEGEE. CDR3 loop: CASSARDRAEAFF. The CDR3 DNA reads TGTGCCAGCAGCGCTCGCGACAGGGCGGAAGCTTTCTTT.

V and J are TRBV2 and TRBJ2-1; 11 bases line up with TRBD2. Germline values: CDR1 SNHLY, CDR2 FYNNEI. CDR3 length: 17 amino acids. With V trimmed by 2 bases and J by 0 bases, 3 bases remained unmatched. The CDR3 DNA sequence: TGTGCCAGCAGTGAAATAGCGGGAGGGAGCTCCTACAATGAGCAGTTCTTC. Protein sequence: CASSEIAGGSSYNEQFF.

This rearrangement joins TRBV27 to TRBJ2-1, with 7 bases lining up with TRBD2. The trim removed 2 bases at V and 6 bases at J, leaving 7 bases unmatched. The CDR3 sequence is 15 residues long. CDR1 is MNHEY and CDR2 is SMNVEV in the germline V gene (reference sequence). The CDR3 DNA is TGTGCCAGCAGTTTAGGACTAGTAAGTCTCAATGAGCAGTTCTTC. The encoded protein is CASSLGLVSLNEQFF.

This clone has just one count. The rearrangement joins TRBV6-1 to TRBJ2-4; 10 bases map to TRBD2. Germline assignment: CDR1 MNHNS and CDR2 SASEGT. This CDR3 is 14 amino acids long. J lost 6 bases, V lost 9 bases, and 8 bases had no gene match. The CDR3 DNA reads TGTGCCAGTGTAATGGGACTAGCGACAAACATTCAGTACTTC. Amino acid sequence: CASVMGLATNIQYF.

The count of this clone is one. The chain combines TRBV7-6 with TRBJ2-3, with D tentatively TRBD2 (6 bases). CDR1 and CDR2 (germline): SGHVS, FNYEAQ. Trimming left V 2 bases short and J 4 bases short, with 10 bases between. The CDR3 has 14 amino acids. The CDR3 here is CASSLRRGSDTQYF. CDR3 coding DNA: TGTGCCAGCAGCTTAAGGCGGGGCTCAGATACGCAGTATTTT.

The chain joins TRBV2 to TRBJ1-6, with D tentatively TRBD1 (5 bases). The V and J ends lost 3 bases and 10 bases respectively, with 13 bases between them. This CDR3 has 14 residues. Germline V gene data show CDR1 as SNHLY and CDR2 as FYNNEI. This CDR3 is CASSEGQAGSPLHF. CDR3 DNA sequence: TGTGCCAGCAGTGAGGGGCAGGCCGGGTCACCCCTCCACTTT.

The J gene is TRBJ1-5, the V gene TRBV19, with D unclear. Per the germline V gene, CDR1 is LNHDA and CDR2 is SQIVND (reference sequence). This CDR3 region has 14 residues. V was pared by 5 bases and J by 1 base, with 9 bases between. The chain's CDR3 is CASSRTGSNQPQHF. The CDR3 DNA follows: TGTGCCAGTAGTCGGACGGGAAGCAATCAGCCCCAGCATTTT.

This sequence joins TRBV1 and TRBJ2-1; the D segment call TRBD2 is taken from the table without a DNA check. TRBV1 is noted as a pseudogene. The CDR3 loop spans 15 amino acids. The CDR3 DNA reads TGCACCAGCAGCCAAGATCCTGGACTAGCGGAGGAGCAGTTCTTC. This encodes CTSSQDPGLAEEQFF.

V and J are TRBV27 and TRBJ2-5; D perhaps matches TRBD1 (5 bases). CDR1 is MNHEY and CDR2 is SMNVEV in the germline V gene (reference sequence). Trimming stripped 1 base from V and 4 bases from J, with 13 bases between. The CDR3 runs to 15 residues. CDR3 nucleotide sequence: TGTGCCAGCAGTTTATTTAAGGGGCAGGGAGAGACCCAGTACTTC. It translates to CASSLFKGQGETQYF.

This chain connects TRBV19 to TRBJ1-5; D remains ambiguous. The germline CDR1 and CDR2 sequences are LNHDA and SQIVND (reference sequence). Trimming took off 6 bases at V and 5 bases at J, with 11 bases between the two ends. The CDR3 extends over 13 amino acids. CDR3 in DNA: TGTGCCAGTAGATCCCCGGTTGATCAGCCCCAGCATTTT. It encodes CASRSPVDQPQHF.

V and J are TRBV7-9 and TRBJ1-5; D is undetermined. V was trimmed by 4 bases and J by 4 bases, leaving 2 bases between them. The germline V gene has CDR1 SEHNR and CDR2 FQNEAQ (reference sequence). The CDR3 extends over 11 amino acids. The CDR3 coding sequence is TGTGCCAGCAGCTCTAATCAGCCCCAGCATTTT. Its protein product is CASSSNQPQHF.

This clone appeared a few times. The V gene is TRBV7-8, the J gene TRBJ2-1; 9 bases match TRBD2. Germline values: CDR1 SGHVS, CDR2 FQNEAQ. Unmatched junction bases numbered 11, after V lost 5 bases and J lost 9 bases. This CDR3 spans 15 amino acids. CDR3 nucleotide sequence: TGTGCCAGCAGCCGAAGCAGGCGGGAGGGCGGTGAGCAGTTCTTC. Its translation: CASSRSRREGGEQFF.